Shown below are 24 T cell receptor beta chains from a single sample sequenced in a study of T cell repertoires in cytomegalovirus infection. Each CDR3 protein is one row after TCRdb ran MiXCR on the reads. Of fewer than 400,000 distinct CDR3 sequences listed, 15% to 20% were seen once; the top ten hold 7.5% to 9%. The sample comprised PBMCs. The receptors stem from a human donor in good health (CMV status not recorded). Some clones in this sample may be carry-over from other donors' samples.

The chain combines TRBV19 with TRBJ2-6; D uncertain. V was trimmed by 3 bases and J by 0 bases, leaving 15 bases between them. Germline loops: CDR1 LNHDA, CDR2 SQIVND (reference sequence). The CDR3 spans 18 residues. The CDR3 sequence is CASSIGPVVSSGANVLTF. The CDR3 region has the DNA TGTGCCAGTAGTATTGGACCAGTTGTCTCCTCTGGGGCCAACGTCCTGACTTTC.

The chain has TRBV12-3 or TRBV12-4 and TRBJ1-2, with D unclear. This CDR3 spans 12 amino acids. With 2 bases removed from V and 6 bases from J, the gap between germline ends came to 7 bases. In DNA form, the CDR3 reads TGTGCCAGCAGTTTAACAGCTGATGGCTACACCTTC. Its translation is CASSLTADGYTF.

The chain combines TRBV20-1 with TRBJ2-1; D is uncertain. This CDR3 has 11 amino acids. Per germline, CDR1 DFQATT and CDR2 SNEGSKA (reference sequence). V gave up 7 bases and J gave up 7 bases, with 11 bases separating them. CDR3 residues: CSVNGWNEQFF. CDR3 coding DNA: TGCAGTGTTAACGGATGGAATGAGCAGTTCTTC.

This chain links TRBV19 with TRBJ1-5; D unclear. Germline loops: CDR1 LNHDA, CDR2 SQIVND (reference sequence). V gave up 5 bases and J gave up 0 bases, with 20 bases separating them. This CDR3 has 18 residues. CDR3 loop: CASSRRGNFPNSNQPQHF. CDR3 DNA sequence: TGTGCCAGTAGTCGACGGGGAAACTTCCCTAATAGCAATCAGCCCCAGCATTTT.

This clonotype was seen only a few times. V gene TRBV27 combines with J gene TRBJ1-1; D perhaps matches TRBD1 (5 bases). Trimming removed 1 base at V and 8 bases at J, with 17 bases between. CDR1 MNHEY and CDR2 SMNVEV come from the germline V gene (reference sequence). The CDR3 is 15 residues long. In nucleotides, the CDR3 is TGTGCCAGCAGTTTATTCGGCAGGGCGGTCTCCGAAGCTTTCTTT. Protein: CASSLFGRAVSEAFF.

Here the CDR3 reads CASSLGPGQGHPHF. The CDR3 DNA follows: TGTGCCAGCAGCTTAGGACCGGGACAGGGACATCCTCACTTT. The chain combines TRBV11-2 with TRBJ1-6, with 9 nucleotides matching TRBD1. The CDR3 runs 14 residues. V lost 1 base to trimming and J lost 19 bases; unmatched junction nucleotides: 11. Germline CDR1 SGHAT, CDR2 FQNNGV.

Written as DNA, the CDR3 is TGTGCCAGCAACGTTGCCCCGGGGAACCTAGATACGCAGTATTTT. As protein: CASNVAPGNLDTQYF. The chain combines TRBV12-3 or TRBV12-4 with TRBJ2-3, with D possibly matching TRBD2 (5 bases). CDR3 length: 15 amino acids. Trimming left V 7 bases short and J 5 bases short, with 19 bases between.

To note about this clonotype: At one boundary the junction diverges from the germline segment, which might be a read error. The chain uses TRBV7-6 and TRBJ2-2; 8 nucleotides match TRBD1. The CDR3 contains 11 residues. CDR1 SGHVS and CDR2 FNYEAQ come from the germline V gene. Written as DNA, the CDR3 is TGCGGACAGGGACCGACCGGGGAGCTGTTTTTT. It codes for CGQGPTGELFF.

V gene TRBV29-1 combines with J gene TRBJ1-2; D unresolved. Trimming took 5 bases from V and 4 from J, leaving 20 bases between them. In germline, CDR1 is SQVTM, CDR2 ANQGSEA. The CDR3 consists of 15 residues. The CDR3 DNA sequence: TGCAGCGTTTTCTTTTCTTCGGTCCGGAGCTATGGCTACACCTTC. Protein: CSVFFSSVRSYGYTF.

This clonotype was detected only a few times. The genes are TRBV12-3 or TRBV12-4 and TRBJ1-3, with a weak D call TRBD1 (5 bases). The CDR3 extends over 15 amino acids. V was pared by 5 bases and J by 0 bases, with 11 bases between. The CDR3 here is CASSGAGSSGNTIYF. The CDR3 nucleotides are TGTGCCAGCAGTGGGGCAGGAAGCTCTGGAAACACCATATATTTT.

This clonotype was counted only a few times. The chain couples TRBV2 to TRBJ2-5, with D unresolved. Trimming left V 6 bases short and J 5 bases short, with 13 bases between. The CDR3 is 13 amino acids. CDR1 and CDR2 from the germline V gene are SNHLY and FYNNEI. The chain's CDR3 is CASRPSPPETQYF. The DNA for the CDR3 is TGTGCCAGCAGACCCTCCCCCCCCGAGACCCAGTACTTC.

This chain joins TRBV12-3 or TRBV12-4 and TRBJ2-3; D remains ambiguous. The CDR3 consists of 14 residues. V was shortened by 7 bases and J by 1 base, with 12 bases between the two germline ends. This CDR3 reads CASTPFFRTDTQYF. The CDR3 DNA sequence: TGTGCCAGCACACCTTTCTTTCGCACAGATACGCAGTATTTT.

The chain's CDR3 is CASSSRRGAKNIQYF. Written as DNA, the CDR3 is TGTGCCAGCAGTTCAAGGAGGGGAGCCAAAAACATTCAGTACTTC. V is TRBV6-2 or TRBV6-3 and J is TRBJ2-4; TRBD2 might be the D (6 bases). The CDR3 consists of 15 residues. Germline V gives CDR1 MNHEY, CDR2 SVGEGT. V gave up 4 bases and J gave up 0 bases, with 10 bases separating them.

V and J are TRBV12-3 or TRBV12-4 and TRBJ2-1, with no clear D. With 2 bases removed from V and 2 bases from J, the gap between germline ends came to 7 bases. This CDR3 region has 14 residues. This CDR3 is CASSLKGTYNEQFF. The CDR3 DNA reads as TGTGCCAGCAGTTTAAAAGGTACCTACAATGAGCAGTTCTTC.

This clonotype was recorded at least ten times. This chain joins TRBV7-9 and TRBJ1-3; possibly TRBD1 for D (5 bases). The CDR3 is 13 amino acids. Germline V CDR1 and CDR2: SEHNR, FQNEAQ (reference sequence). V was clipped by 3 bases and J by 7 bases, with 10 bases between them. Here the CDR3 DNA reads TGTGCCAGCAGCTTTTCAGGGACCAACACCATATATTTT. Translating it yields CASSFSGTNTIYF.

The rearrangement uses TRBV27 and TRBJ2-3; 11 bases map to TRBD1. With V trimmed by 5 bases and J by 6 bases, 4 bases remained unmatched. The CDR3 is made up of 14 amino acids. Per germline, CDR1 MNHEY and CDR2 SMNVEV (reference sequence). CDR3 DNA: TGTGCCAGCAGTGGGACAGGGGGATGGGATACGCAGTATTTT. Translating gives CASSGTGGWDTQYF.

This clonotype was seen repeatedly, ten times or more. The CDR3 here is CASRSTLASTGELFF. The CDR3 bases are TGTGCCAGCAGGTCTACACTAGCGAGCACCGGGGAGCTGTTTTTT. V usage is TRBV7-2 and J usage is TRBJ2-2; 7 nucleotides match TRBD2. Germline V gives CDR1 SGHTA, CDR2 FQGNSA. The CDR3 totals 15 residues. Trimming cost V 6 bases and J 4 bases; bases outside gene matches: 8.

This clonotype was seen a few times. The chain couples TRBV5-6 to TRBJ2-1; D gene ambiguous. This CDR3 region has 13 residues. Germline V CDR1 and CDR2: SGHDT, YYEEEE. V lost 1 base and J lost 6, with 8 bases in between. CDR3 amino acids: CASSLWSRNEQFF. CDR3 bases: TGTGCCAGCAGCTTGTGGTCGCGCAATGAGCAGTTCTTC.

Notes on this clonotype: Being one base from a much bigger clone, this may be a read error. The rearrangement joins TRBV29-1 to TRBJ2-3; D call uncertain. With 3 bases removed from V and 8 bases from J, the gap between germline ends came to 6 bases. CDR1 is SQVTM and CDR2 is ANQGSEA in the germline V gene. There are 10 residues in the CDR3. The CDR3 coding sequence is TGCAGCGTTGAGTGGGGTACGCAGTATTTT. Amino acid sequence: CSVEWGTQYF.

On this clonotype: One end of the junction varies from germline; a read error may be responsible. The chain links TRBV20-1 to TRBJ1-2; 9 bases are shared with TRBD1. CDR1 and CDR2 from the germline V gene are DFQATT and SNEGSKA (reference sequence). CDR3 length equals 17 residues. The CDR3 sequence: CSARFLPGQGRVYGYSF. The DNA of the CDR3 is TGCAGTGCTAGATTTCTGCCAGGACAGGGGCGGGTCTATGGCTACTCCTTC.

The V call is TRBV18, the J call TRBJ2-2; 8 bases agree with TRBD1. The CDR3 is made up of 18 amino acids. Germline V gene data show CDR1 as KGHSH and CDR2 as LQKENI. With 2 bases clipped from V and 0 bases from J, the junction kept 8 bases outside the gene matches. The DNA of the CDR3 is TGTGCCAGCTCACCAGCAGCCGGACAGGGCGCGAACACCGGGGAGCTGTTTTTT. Translated, it gives CASSPAAGQGANTGELFF. Full variable domain (outside the CDR3, taken from reference TRBV18 and TRBJ2-2): NAGVMQNPRHLVRRRGQEARLRCSPMKGHSHVYWYRQLPEEGLKFMVYLQKENIIDESGMPKERFSAEFPKEGPSILRIQQVVRGDSAAYFCASSPAAGQGANTGELFFGEGSRLTVL.

This clonotype occurred many times. The chain employs TRBV27 and TRBJ2-3; 12 nucleotides align to TRBD2. Germline CDR1 MNHEY, CDR2 SMNVEV (reference sequence). V was clipped by 5 bases and J by 10 bases; unmatched bases: 13. This CDR3 is built from 16 residues. The CDR3 coding sequence is TGTGCCAGCAGTACGTCTAGCGGGAGGGTACCCTGGTCGCAGTATTTT. Protein product: CASSTSSGRVPWSQYF.

This clonotype was counted many times. The rearrangement joins TRBV10-2 to TRBJ1-2, with 8 bases that match TRBD1. CDR3 length: 16 amino acids. With V trimmed by 0 bases and J by 6 bases, 9 bases remained unmatched. Germline V gene sequence: CDR1 WSHSY, CDR2 SAAADI. The CDR3 reads CASSESLQGVLDGYTF. Here the CDR3 DNA reads TGCGCCAGCAGTGAGTCCTTACAGGGGGTATTGGATGGCTACACCTTC.

The rearrangement links TRBV4-3 to TRBJ2-1; D unclear. Trimming cost V 1 base and J 7 bases, with 20 bases left between them. Germline values: CDR1 LGHNA, CDR2 YSLEER. The CDR3 is 17 amino acids. CDR3 coding DNA: TGCGCCAGCAGCCAAGGCTTTATGAGCGCCAAAGGGAATGAGCAGTTCTTC. Translating gives CASSQGFMSAKGNEQFF.